This TCR beta chain was identified in a study of cytomegalovirus exposure and HLA in healthy donors. Per the germline V gene, CDR1 is SNHLY and CDR2 is FYNNEI. The CDR3 runs 14 residues. Trimming cost V 3 bases and J 7 bases, with 15 bases left between them. TCRdb keeps only in-frame clones here, not all; method: immunoSEQ multiplex PCR. The sample carries roughly 100,000 clones, roughly nine tenths recorded once. Details on this clone: Its antigen remains unknown.

Whole-study results and caveats: In a later analysis, first-cohort TCR clusters were found to tend to co-occur in the 120 or so validation repertoires. Among TCR beta chains, those listed as cytomegalovirus-associated numbered approximately 150.

J is TRBJ1-1 and V is TRBV2; D ambiguous. The clonotype was recovered from a woman between 18 and 29 years old in good health and CMV-seropositive. Sequencing was done on a sample of PBMCs. The CDR3 bases are TGTGCCAGCAGTGACTCGTACGGGCGGGGTGAAGCTTTCTTT. It yields the protein CASSDSYGRGEAFF.